This TCR beta chain comes out of a study of shared clonotypes between healthy human individuals. Terminally differentiated effector memory CD45RA+ cells were left out of the naive CD8 fraction, which was CD45RO-negative and positively selected for CCR7. Profiled with immunoSEQ multiplex PCR; TCRdb holds only in-frame clones, not every one. The data hold fewer than 1 million clones, with around 96% observed a single time. This clone was observed a handful of times. Per the germline V gene, CDR1 is MGHRA and CDR2 is YSYEKL. The CDR3 covers 17 residues. V shed 2 bases, J shed 3 bases, and the junction held 8 bases outside the gene matches.

This sequence was found in a young man in good health. Specimen: naive CD8+ T cells sorted from blood. The rearrangement joins TRBV4-1 to TRBJ2-2, with 8 nucleotides matching TRBD1. The CDR3 loop reads CASSQLGQGGDTGELFF. The CDR3 DNA is TGCGCCAGCAGCCAACTAGGACAGGGAGGAGACACCGGGGAGCTGTTTTTT.